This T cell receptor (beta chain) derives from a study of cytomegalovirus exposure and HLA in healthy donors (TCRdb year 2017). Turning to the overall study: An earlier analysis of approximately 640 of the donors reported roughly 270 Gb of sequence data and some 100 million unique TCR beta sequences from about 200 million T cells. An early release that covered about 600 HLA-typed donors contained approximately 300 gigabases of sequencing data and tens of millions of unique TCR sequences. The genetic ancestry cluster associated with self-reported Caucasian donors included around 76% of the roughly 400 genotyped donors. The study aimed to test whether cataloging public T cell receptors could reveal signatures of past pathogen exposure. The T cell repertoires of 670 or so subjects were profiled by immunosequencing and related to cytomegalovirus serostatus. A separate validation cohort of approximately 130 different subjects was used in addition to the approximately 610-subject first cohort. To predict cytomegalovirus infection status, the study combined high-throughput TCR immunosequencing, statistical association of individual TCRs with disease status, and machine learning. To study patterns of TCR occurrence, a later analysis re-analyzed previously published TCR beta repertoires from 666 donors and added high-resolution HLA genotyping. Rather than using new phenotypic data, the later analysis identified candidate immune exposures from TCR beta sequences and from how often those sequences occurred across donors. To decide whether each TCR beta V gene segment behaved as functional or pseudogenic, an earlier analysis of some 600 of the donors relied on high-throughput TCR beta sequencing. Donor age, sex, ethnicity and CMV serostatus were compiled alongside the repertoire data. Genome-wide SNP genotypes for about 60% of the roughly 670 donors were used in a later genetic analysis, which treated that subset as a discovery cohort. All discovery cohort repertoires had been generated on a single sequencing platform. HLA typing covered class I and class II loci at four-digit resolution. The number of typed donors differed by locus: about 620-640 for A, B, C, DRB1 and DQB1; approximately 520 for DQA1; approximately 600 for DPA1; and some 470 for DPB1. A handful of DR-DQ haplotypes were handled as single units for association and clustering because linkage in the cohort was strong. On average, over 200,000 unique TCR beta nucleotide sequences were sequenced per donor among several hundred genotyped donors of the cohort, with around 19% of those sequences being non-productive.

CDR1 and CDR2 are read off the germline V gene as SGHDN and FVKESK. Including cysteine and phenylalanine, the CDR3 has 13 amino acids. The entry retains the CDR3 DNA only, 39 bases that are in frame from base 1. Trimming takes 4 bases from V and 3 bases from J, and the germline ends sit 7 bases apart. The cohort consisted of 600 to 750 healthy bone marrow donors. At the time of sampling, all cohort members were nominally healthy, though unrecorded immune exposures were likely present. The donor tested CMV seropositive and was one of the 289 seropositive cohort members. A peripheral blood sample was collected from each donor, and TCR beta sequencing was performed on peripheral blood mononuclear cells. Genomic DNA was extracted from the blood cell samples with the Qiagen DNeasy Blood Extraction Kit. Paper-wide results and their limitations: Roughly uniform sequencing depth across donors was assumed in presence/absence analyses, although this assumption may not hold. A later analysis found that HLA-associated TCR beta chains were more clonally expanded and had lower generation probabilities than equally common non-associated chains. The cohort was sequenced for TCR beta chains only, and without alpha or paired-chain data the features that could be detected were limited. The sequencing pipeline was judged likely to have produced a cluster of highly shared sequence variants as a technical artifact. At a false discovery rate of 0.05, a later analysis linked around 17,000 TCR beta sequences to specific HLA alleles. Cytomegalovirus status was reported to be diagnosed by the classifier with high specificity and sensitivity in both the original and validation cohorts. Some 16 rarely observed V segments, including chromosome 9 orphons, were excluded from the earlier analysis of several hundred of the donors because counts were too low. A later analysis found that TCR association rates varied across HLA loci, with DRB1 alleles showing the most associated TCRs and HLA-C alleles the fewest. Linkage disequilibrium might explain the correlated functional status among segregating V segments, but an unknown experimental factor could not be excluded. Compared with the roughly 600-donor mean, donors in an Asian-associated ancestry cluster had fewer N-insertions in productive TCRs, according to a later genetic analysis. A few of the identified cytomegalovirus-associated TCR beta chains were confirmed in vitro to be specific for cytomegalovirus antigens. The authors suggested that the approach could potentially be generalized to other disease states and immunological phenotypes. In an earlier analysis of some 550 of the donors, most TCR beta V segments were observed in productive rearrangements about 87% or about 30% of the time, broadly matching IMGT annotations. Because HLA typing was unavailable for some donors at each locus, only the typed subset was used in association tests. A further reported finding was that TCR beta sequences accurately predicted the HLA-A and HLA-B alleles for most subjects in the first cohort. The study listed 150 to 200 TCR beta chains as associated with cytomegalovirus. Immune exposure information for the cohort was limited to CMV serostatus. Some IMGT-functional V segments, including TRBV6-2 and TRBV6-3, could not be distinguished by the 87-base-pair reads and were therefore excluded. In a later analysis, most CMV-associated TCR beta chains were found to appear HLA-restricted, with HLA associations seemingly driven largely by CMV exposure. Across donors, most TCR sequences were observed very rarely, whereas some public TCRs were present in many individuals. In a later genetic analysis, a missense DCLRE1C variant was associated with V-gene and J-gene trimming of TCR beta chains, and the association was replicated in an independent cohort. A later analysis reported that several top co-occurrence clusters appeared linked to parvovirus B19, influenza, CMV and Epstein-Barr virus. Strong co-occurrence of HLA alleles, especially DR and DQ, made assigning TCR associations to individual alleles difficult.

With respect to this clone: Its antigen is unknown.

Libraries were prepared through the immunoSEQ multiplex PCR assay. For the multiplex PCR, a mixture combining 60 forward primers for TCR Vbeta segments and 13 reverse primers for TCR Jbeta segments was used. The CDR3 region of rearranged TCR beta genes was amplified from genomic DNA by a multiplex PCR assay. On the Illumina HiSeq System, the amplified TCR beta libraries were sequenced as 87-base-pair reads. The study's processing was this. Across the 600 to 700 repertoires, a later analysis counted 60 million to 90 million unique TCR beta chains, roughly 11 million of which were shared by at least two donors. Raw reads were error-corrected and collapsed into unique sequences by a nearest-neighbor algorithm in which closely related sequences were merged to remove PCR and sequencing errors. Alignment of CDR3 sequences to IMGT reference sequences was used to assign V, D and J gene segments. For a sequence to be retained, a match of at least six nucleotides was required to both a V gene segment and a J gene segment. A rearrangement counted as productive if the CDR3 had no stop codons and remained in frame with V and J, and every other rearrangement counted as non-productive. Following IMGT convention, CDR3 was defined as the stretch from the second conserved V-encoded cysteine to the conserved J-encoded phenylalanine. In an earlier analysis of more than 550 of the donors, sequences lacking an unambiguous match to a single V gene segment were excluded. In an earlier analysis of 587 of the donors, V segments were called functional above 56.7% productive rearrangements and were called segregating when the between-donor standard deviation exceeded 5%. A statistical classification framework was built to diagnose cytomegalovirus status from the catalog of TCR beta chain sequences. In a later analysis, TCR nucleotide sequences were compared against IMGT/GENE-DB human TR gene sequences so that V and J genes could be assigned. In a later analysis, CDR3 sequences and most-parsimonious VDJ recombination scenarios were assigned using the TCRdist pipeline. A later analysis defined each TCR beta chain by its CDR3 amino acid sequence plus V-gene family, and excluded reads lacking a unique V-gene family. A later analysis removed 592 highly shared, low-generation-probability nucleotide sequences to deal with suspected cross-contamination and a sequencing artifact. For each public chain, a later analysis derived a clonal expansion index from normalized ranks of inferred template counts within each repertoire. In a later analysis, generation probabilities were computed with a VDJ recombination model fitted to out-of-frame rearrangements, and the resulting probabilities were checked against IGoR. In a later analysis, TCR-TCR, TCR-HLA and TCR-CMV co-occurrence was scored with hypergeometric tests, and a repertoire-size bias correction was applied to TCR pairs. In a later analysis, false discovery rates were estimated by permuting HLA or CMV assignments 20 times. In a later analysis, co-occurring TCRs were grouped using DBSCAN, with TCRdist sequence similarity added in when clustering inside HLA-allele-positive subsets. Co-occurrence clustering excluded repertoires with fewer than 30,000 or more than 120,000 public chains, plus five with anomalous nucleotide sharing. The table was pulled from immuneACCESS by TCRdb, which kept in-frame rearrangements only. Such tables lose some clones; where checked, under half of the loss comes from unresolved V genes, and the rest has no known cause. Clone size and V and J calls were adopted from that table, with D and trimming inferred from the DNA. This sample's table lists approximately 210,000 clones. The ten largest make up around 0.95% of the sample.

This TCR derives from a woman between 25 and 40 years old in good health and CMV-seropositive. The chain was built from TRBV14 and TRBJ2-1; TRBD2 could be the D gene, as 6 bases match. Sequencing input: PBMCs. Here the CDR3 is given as CASSLRDYNEQFF. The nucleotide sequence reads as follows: TGTGCCAGCAGCCTGCGGGACTACAATGAGCAGTTCTTC.